This T cell receptor (beta chain) was captured by sequencing in a study of neurological immune-mediated disorders (dated by TCRdb to between 2019 and 2020). At the level of the whole study: Of the approximately 34 multiple sclerosis patients, some 30 had relapsing-remitting MS and 3 had secondary progressive MS. The study compared peripheral blood TCR-beta repertoires of HTLV-I-associated myelopathy (HAM/TSP) patients, multiple sclerosis patients and healthy controls using UMI-based sequencing. Longitudinal samples, technical triplicates and paired sorted CD4+ and CD8+ T-cell subsets, alongside PBMC samples, were included among the approximately 100 TCR-beta libraries. The cohort was made up of 68 subjects, consisting of around 14 HAM/TSP patients, roughly 35 multiple sclerosis patients and about 20 healthy controls. Overall study results and their limits: Expanded clones from different subjects shared no identical CDR3 amino acid sequences, which suggests that TCR-beta repertoires were private in all groups. No clinical or MRI features were associated with the MS cluster, and the authors said that larger cohorts are needed. TCR clonal expansion was greatest in HAM/TSP patients and smallest in MS patients, who ranked below even healthy controls. Repertoires from 18 of 34 MS patients were grouped by phylogenetic analysis into a cluster of related CDR3 sequences, suggesting a possible repertoire-level signature.

This clonotype was seen more than once but under ten times. Its antigen is not yet known. No quality values exist for individual bases; no much larger clone is one base distant. cDNA synthesis used template-switch 5'RACE with a primer carrying a 10-nucleotide random unique molecular identifier tagging each TCR transcript. Every sequencing run yielded over 170 million TCR-beta sequences covering 15-18 subjects. Total RNA was extracted with the RNeasy kit. TCR-beta VDJ regions were amplified with primers for the TCR constant region and the 5'RACE anchor, using the KAPA Real-time Library Amplification kit. Sample indexes and Illumina adaptors were added in a first PCR, and a second PCR then increased library yield. After purification with Ampure beads, the TCR product of roughly 650 bp was size-selected on a 2% E-gel SizeSelection system. Library quality was checked on a Bioanalyzer, concentration was measured with Qubit, and libraries were quantified with the Kapa Library Quantification kit before pooling. Paired-end 2 x 150 bp sequencing of the libraries was performed on an Illumina HiSeq 2500. To increase sequence diversity, roughly 24-30% phiX was spiked into each library pool. Turning to the authors' computational methods: The UMI-based MiGEC pipeline processed quality-filtered reads and removed over 75% of raw TCR sequences during error correction. IMGT germline references were used for aligning VDJ genes, and each clonotype was defined as a unique CDR3 amino acid sequence together with its V-J genes. Clonal expansion, Shannon diversity and CDR3 relatedness (CalcPairwiseDistances, ClusterSamples) were evaluated with VDJtools, and phylogenetic trees were built with CLCbio workbench. Expanded clones were defined as having at least 8 unique UMIs, based on coefficient-of-variation modelling across technical triplicates. TCRdb took the public reads, trimmed them with fastp at Q25, ran MiXCR for clone calling and kept in-frame beta chains. CDR3 protein sequences are deduplicated, and each keeps its most common genes and DNA. TCRdb's processing, not the study's, gives the V and J calls here. The sample table shows under 60,000 distinct CDR3 sequences, and about 5.6% are seen once. Clones ranked in the top ten supply approximately 1.5% of the sample.

CDR1 LNHDA and CDR2 SQIVND were looked up in the germline V gene (reference sequence). The CDR3 has 15 amino acids, counting the end cysteine and phenylalanine. The retained sequence is limited to the CDR3, 45 bases, with the frame set at the first base. Germline trimming: 5 bases from V, 1 base from J; junction bases outside gene matches: 3. For sorted-subset TCR libraries, about 1 million sorted CD4+ or CD8+ T cells were used. Multiple sclerosis patients were enrolled in a US clinical protocol evaluating disease progression by magnetic resonance imaging. PBMCs were separated from peripheral blood using Ficoll-Hypaque density gradient centrifugation and then cryopreserved in liquid nitrogen. Paired sorted CD4+ and CD8+ subsets came from healthy controls, HAM/TSP patients and MS patients.

The clonotype was recovered from a woman aged 18-30 years with multiple sclerosis. The chain joins TRBV19 to TRBJ1-4; TRBD1 fits 8 bases in the junction. Sequencing used CD4+ T cells from blood. The CDR3 in this case is CASSWTGKTNEKLFF. The nucleotide sequence reads as follows: TGTGCCAGTAGTTGGACAGGGAAAACTAATGAAAAACTGTTTTTT.